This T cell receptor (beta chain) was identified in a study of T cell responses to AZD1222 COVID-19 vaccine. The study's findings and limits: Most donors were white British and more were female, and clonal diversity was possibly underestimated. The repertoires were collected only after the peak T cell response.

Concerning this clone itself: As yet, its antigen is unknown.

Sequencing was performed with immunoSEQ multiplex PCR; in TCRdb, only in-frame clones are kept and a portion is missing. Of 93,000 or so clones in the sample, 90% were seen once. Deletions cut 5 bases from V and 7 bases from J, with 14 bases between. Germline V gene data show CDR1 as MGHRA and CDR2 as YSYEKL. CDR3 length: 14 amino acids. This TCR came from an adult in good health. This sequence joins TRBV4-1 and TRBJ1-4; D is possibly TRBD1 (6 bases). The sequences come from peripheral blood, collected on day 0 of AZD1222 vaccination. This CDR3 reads CASSNREGGEKLFF. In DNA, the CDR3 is TGCGCCAGCAGCAACAGGGAGGGCGGTGAAAAACTGTTTTTT.